Listed below are T cell receptor beta chains from one sample, sequenced in a study of blood T cell repertoires in COVID-19. This table comes from immunoSEQ multiplex PCR, and its TCRdb copy is limited to in-frame clones, with some not included. This sample has approximately 47,000 clones, with under 90% found just once. The sample comprised peripheral blood. The source is a woman older than 75 with COVID-19, enrolled during active disease. CDR3s include the opening cysteine and the closing phenylalanine or tryptophan. Rows may omit the clone size; those that give it use once, few, many or a size class.

>NA|TRBJ2-7|TRBV11-2
CASSLLAPLNYEQYF
>few|TRBJ2-7|TRBV18
CASSSEGGSYEQYF
>NA|TRBJ1-2|TRBV28
CASSGTGGEAYGYTF
>NA|TRBJ1-5|TRBV10-3
CAIRGQINQPQHF
>NA|TRBJ2-7|TRBV6-5
CASRTGGGTYEQYF
>once|TRBJ1-6|TRBV5-4
CASSPGQGGNSPLHF
>NA|TRBJ1-5|TRBV7-9
CASSLVAGMGNQPQHF
>NA|TRBJ2-5|TRBV5-4
CASSLTGKETQYF
>once|TRBJ2-4|TRBV2
CASSEPQGQIRAKNIQYF
>NA|TRBJ2-7|TRBV30
CAWSAGGFRSYEQYF
>NA|TRBJ1-6|TRBV2
CASRGQGLGNSPLHF
>NA|TRBJ1-2|TRBV11-2
CASSLGQGGGYTF
>NA|TRBJ1-1|TRBV6-5
CASRGTGGSYAEAFF
>NA|TRBJ1-1|TRBV28
CASRLQGAVNTEAFF
>once|TRBJ1-5|TRBV10-3
CAIRGDGSQPQHF
>once|TRBJ1-4|TRBV2
CASSGQGATNEKLFF
>NA|TRBJ2-1|TRBV6-2/TRBV6-3
CASSYGGGGTGEQFF
>NA|TRBJ1-1|TRBV19
CASSPDRRNTEAFF
>NA|TRBJ1-2|TRBV2
CASSSVYWSILDYGYTF
>NA|TRBJ1-1|TRBV7-9
CASSLAVGLQNTEAFF